These 8 T cell receptor beta chains share one sample of origin, sequenced in a study of blood T cell repertoires in COVID-19. Using immunoSEQ multiplex PCR, the repertoire was profiled, and TCRdb retains in-frame clones only, with some absent. The sample gives fewer than 350,000 clones, 88% of which show up once; 2% to 2.5% is in the top ten. Sequenced: PBMCs or T cells enriched from blood (not recorded which). These receptors all stem from a woman aged 60 to 75 in a cohort exposed to, infected with or recovered from COVID-19 (not recorded which).

This sequence joins TRBV5-4 and TRBJ1-2; TRBD1 is a possible D gene (5 bases). This CDR3 is built from 13 residues. V was cut by 3 bases and J by 8 bases, with 14 bases left in between. Germline-derived CDR1 and CDR2 are SGHNT and YYREEE (reference sequence). This CDR3 is CASSWGGLGGYTF. Here the CDR3 DNA reads TGTGCCAGCAGCTGGGGGGGACTAGGAGGCTACACCTTC. The full variable domain, completed using reference TRBV5-4 and TRBJ1-2, is ETGVTQSPTHLIKTRGQQVTLRCSSQSGHNTVSWYQQALGQGPQFIFQYYREEENGRGNFPPRFSGLQFPNYSSELNVNALELDDSALYLCASSWGGLGGYTFGSGTRLTVV.

The sample holds many counts of this clone. V usage is TRBV4-2 and J usage is TRBJ2-1; TRBD2 matches at 9 bases. J lost 0 bases, V lost 0 bases, and 0 bases had no gene match. The CDR3 runs 16 residues. The germline V gene has CDR1 LGHNA and CDR2 YNFKEQ. CDR3: CASSQDSGSSYNEQFF. The CDR3 nucleotides are TGTGCCAGCAGCCAAGATAGCGGGAGCTCCTACAATGAGCAGTTCTTC.

This clone came up once. The V call is TRBV27, the J call TRBJ2-2; a weak D match, TRBD2 (6 bases). The CDR3 consists of 14 residues. The germline V gene has CDR1 MNHEY and CDR2 SMNVEV (reference sequence). V lost 5 bases and J lost 7, with 14 bases in between. The CDR3 is CASSPRGLGGELFF. CDR3 DNA sequence: TGTGCCAGCAGTCCCCGGGGGTTAGGCGGGGAGCTGTTTTTT.

This sequence joins TRBV5-6 and TRBJ2-7; 7 bases agree with TRBD1. The CDR3 totals 14 residues. V lost 0 bases, J lost 5 bases, and 5 bases stayed unmatched. Germline loops: CDR1 SGHDT, CDR2 YYEEEE. The CDR3: CASSLEQGLDEQYF. For the CDR3, the DNA is TGTGCCAGCAGCTTGGAACAGGGGTTGGACGAGCAGTACTTC.

This clone was seen a single time. This rearrangement joins TRBV18 to TRBJ1-3; D not resolved. V was trimmed by 1 base and J by 0 bases, leaving 4 bases between them. The CDR3 contains 14 residues. Germline-derived CDR1 and CDR2 are KGHSH and LQKENI. This CDR3 is CASSPQYSGNTIYF. The DNA of the CDR3 is TGTGCCAGCTCACCACAATACTCTGGAAACACCATATATTTT.

V and J are TRBV11-2 and TRBJ2-1; D gene uncertain. Germline CDR1 reads SGHAT; CDR2 reads FQNNGV. The CDR3 is made up of 13 amino acids. V lost 5 bases, J lost 7 bases, and 12 bases lay in between. The CDR3 spells CASSPSNLNEQFF. The CDR3 DNA is TGTGCCAGCAGCCCCTCGAACTTGAATGAGCAGTTCTTC.

V gene TRBV15 combines with J gene TRBJ1-5; 9 nucleotides line up with TRBD1. The CDR3 consists of 15 residues. V shed 7 bases and J 0 bases; nucleotides not matched to a gene: 4. In germline, CDR1 is LNHNV, CDR2 YYDKDF (reference sequence). In DNA form, the CDR3 reads TGTGCCACCACCGCGGACAGGGGTAGCAATCAGCCCCAGCATTTT. It codes for CATTADRGSNQPQHF.

In regard to this clone: It may be a read error: a sequence one base away is much more abundant. V and J are TRBV30 and TRBJ2-1; 8 nucleotides align to TRBD2. The CDR3 runs 15 residues. Germline CDR1 is GTSNPN and CDR2 is SVGIG (reference sequence). J was trimmed by 5 bases and V by 5 bases; bases with no gene match: 11. The CDR3 DNA sequence: TGTGCCTGGGGGCCGGGGGGGGAAGGAAACAATGAGCAGTTCTTC. Its protein is CAWGPGGEGNNEQFF.